This TCR beta chain emerged from a study of blood T cell repertoires in COVID-19. Overall study context: Researchers got acute and convalescent COVID-19 samples from the United States, Italy and Spain. PBMCs, B-cell-depleted T cells, or T cells were the source of the cDNA or gDNA that made up the material.

Trimming shortened V by 3 bases and J by 5 bases, and 4 bases separated the two germline ends. Germline V lookup: CDR1 SGHTA, CDR2 FQGNSA. This CDR3 contains 12 residues. Source study methods: Researchers report that nucleated cell counts were estimated from reference gene primer amplification. Clones were read by immunoSEQ multiplex PCR, and TCRdb kept only the in-frame ones, dropping some. V, J and clone size reflect that table, while D and trimming were determined from the DNA. This sample has about 100,000 clones, with under 90% found just once. The gene calls are TRBV7-2 and TRBJ1-4, with D hard to call. The material sequenced was peripheral blood. This TCR was sampled from a human donor with active COVID-19. The donor label of this sample is uncertain. This chain's CDR3 is CASSFPNEKLFF. The CDR3 coding sequence is TGTGCCAGCAGCTTCCCGAATGAAAAACTGTTTTTT.